These 6 T cell receptor beta chains were all obtained from the same sample, sequenced in a study of CD8 T cells in ankylosing spondylitis. TCRdb redid the calling of the 5' RACE reads with MiXCR, one entry per CDR3 protein. The repertoire holds roughly 230,000 distinct CDR3 sequences, with less than 9.5% as singletons. Sequences were obtained from blood, either unsorted or a sorted T cell fraction (not recorded which). The source is a female donor with ankylosing spondylitis or in good health (not recorded which).

At least ten counts were recorded for this clonotype. This chain connects TRBV7-2 to TRBJ2-2; 10 nucleotides line up with TRBD2. V dropped 5 bases and J dropped 5; count of bases not matched to a gene: 8. In germline, CDR1 is SGHTA, CDR2 FQGNSA. The CDR3 runs to 16 residues. The CDR3 DNA is TGTGCCAGCAGCCCCAAGGGACTAGCGTTGACCGGGGAGCTGTTTTTT. Residues: CASSPKGLALTGELFF.

The sample holds many counts of this clonotype. The V call is TRBV7-9, the J call TRBJ2-3, with D perhaps matching TRBD2 (5 bases). With 5 bases removed from V and 1 base from J, the gap between germline ends came to 16 bases. The CDR3 is made up of 16 amino acids. Germline-derived CDR1 and CDR2 are SEHNR and FQNEAQ (reference sequence). The CDR3, as DNA: TGTGCCAGCAGCCCAGACTCAGGAGCGGGCACAGATACGCAGTATTTT. It is translated as CASSPDSGAGTDTQYF.

This clonotype was recorded at least ten times. The chain links TRBV5-1 to TRBJ2-1; 9 bases are shared with TRBD2. This CDR3 is built from 14 residues. Germline V gene sequence: CDR1 SGHRS, CDR2 YFSETQ. V was clipped by 3 bases and J by 6 bases; unmatched bases: 4. The CDR3 DNA is TGCGCCAGCAGCTCCGGGACTAGCATCAATGAGCAGTTCTTC. As protein: CASSSGTSINEQFF.

This clonotype was seen repeatedly, ten times or more. This rearrangement joins TRBV6-2 or TRBV6-3 to TRBJ2-1; D possibly corresponds to TRBD2 (7 bases). With 5 bases removed from V and 3 bases from J, the gap between germline ends came to 14 bases. Germline CDR1 reads MNHEY; CDR2 reads SVGEGT. CDR3 length: 15 amino acids. CDR3 sequence reads: CASSRGGGVYNEQFF. CDR3 sequence (DNA): TGTGCCAGCAGTCGGGGAGGGGGGGTCTACAATGAGCAGTTCTTC.

In its sample, this clonotype was seen many times. This chain links TRBV6-2 or TRBV6-3 with TRBJ2-7, with D uncertain. Trimming removed 3 bases at V and 6 bases at J, with 9 bases between. The CDR3 length is 12 residues. Germline loops: CDR1 MNHEY, CDR2 SVGEGT. The CDR3, as DNA: TGTGCCAGCAGTTATGCCGCCCTCGAGCAGTACTTC. It specifies CASSYAALEQYF.

This clonotype has a count of ten or more. The chain combines TRBV28 with TRBJ2-7; 7 nucleotides agree with TRBD2. Unmatched junction bases numbered 12, after V lost 8 bases and J lost 2 bases. The germline V gene has CDR1 MDHEN and CDR2 SYDVKM. There are 15 residues in the CDR3. CDR3 sequence reads: CASGRVGTTTYEQYF. The CDR3 nucleotides read TGTGCCAGCGGACGCGTAGGGACTACTACCTACGAGCAGTACTTC.